This TCR beta chain appears in the sequencing data of a study of blood T cell repertoires in COVID-19. Whole-study context: Samples of COVID-19 (acute and convalescent) were obtained from the United States, Italy and Spain. Nucleic acid was either cDNA or gDNA, and it came from T cells, B-cell-depleted T cells, or PBMCs.

Original data processing: Nucleated cell number was recorded as an estimate derived from reference gene primer amplification. Sequenced by immunoSEQ multiplex PCR; TCRdb stores in-frame clones only, minus some. V, J and clone size are those of that table, while D and trimming were read from the DNA. The data contain tens of thousands of clones, roughly 71% of them singletons. This CDR3 region has 13 residues. The V end lost 3 bases, the J end lost 4 bases, and 6 bases lay between the germline ends. The germline V gene has CDR1 WNHNN and CDR2 SYGVQD (reference sequence). This clone was seen once. The chain links TRBV10-1 to TRBJ2-2; D unclear. Sequenced sample: peripheral blood. The TCR was taken from a human donor in a cohort sampled during active COVID-19. The CDR3 nucleotides are TGCGCCAGCAGTGACTACGGCACCGGGGAGCTGTTTTTT. Translated, it gives CASSDYGTGELFF.